This TCR beta chain was identified during a study of Graves' ophthalmopathy and Graves' hyperthyroidism. Study summary: Where ophthalmopathy was absent within 18 months of follow-up, hyperthyroidism was stable.

Of note for this clonotype: Its antigen is still unknown.

For repertoire sequencing, the TCR beta CDR3 regions were amplified from RNA transcripts. RT-PCR in the first round used HTBI primers; a second-round multiplex PCR followed. TCRdb re-analysed the multiplex PCR reads in MiXCR, keeping a single row per CDR3 protein. The table has 900,000 to 1,200,000 distinct CDR3 sequences, about two fifths seen once. Other autoimmune diseases, uncontrolled infections, pregnancy or lactation ruled patients out of participation. General study results and limits: Detection in blood was also observed for most expanded thyroid clonotypes above 0.001 frequency.

The CDR3 sequence is 12 residues long. The germline V gene encodes CDR1 SGHTA and CDR2 FQGNSA. Trimming at V came to 5 bases and at J to 15 bases, leaving 7 bases not matched to a gene. The TCR originated in an adult man with Graves' hyperthyroidism. This chain uses TRBV7-2 with TRBJ1-4; 9 positions match TRBD1. Sequenced: peripheral blood or thyroid tissue (not recorded which). CDR3 coding DNA: TGTGCCAGCAGCGCCGGGACAGGGTTATTGTTTTTT. Its translation is CASSAGTGLLFF.